This T cell receptor beta chain was sequenced in a study of T and B cells in COVID-19 patients. Study overall: Blood was sampled from COVID-19 patients who were either actively infected or recovered. Of approximately 19 active-infection patients, about a dozen were critically ill with mechanical ventilation or extracorporeal membrane oxygenation.

CDR1 and CDR2 from the germline V gene are GTSNPN and SVGIG (reference sequence). This CDR3 contains 13 residues. V lost 3 bases and J 1 base, leaving 10 bases between the germline ends. Multiplex PCR with BIOMED2 TRB-A/B primer pools amplified TRB rearrangements. TCRdb re-called the multiplex PCR reads with MiXCR, one entry per CDR3 protein. The sample records around 6,200 distinct CDR3 sequences, about 33% being singletons. Each TRB amplification used roughly 230-550 ng of genomic DNA from blood. This clonotype has at least ten counts. V is TRBV30 and J is TRBJ2-7; D not certain. The sample taken for sequencing was blood. The sequence was collected from a human donor with active COVID-19. Here the CDR3 reads CAWREDGSYEQYF. CDR3 bases: TGTGCCTGGAGAGAGGACGGGTCCTACGAGCAGTACTTC.